The following is a T cell receptor (beta chain) sequence with its context. CD8+ and CD4+ T cells circulating in blood were sequenced for TCR beta. Healthy donors served as age- and sex-matched controls. The TEMRA cells underwent FACS enrichment, while the CD8+ and CD4+ T cells underwent negative isolation. This record belongs to a study of CD8 T cells in Susac syndrome. Random hexamers were used to reverse transcribe an amount of 0.5 to 1 ug RNA. By means of immunoSEQ multiplex PCR, TCR beta CDR3 spanning 54 Vbeta and 13 Jbeta underwent amplification. Each CDR3 protein gets one entry after TCRdb re-called the immunoSEQ multiplex PCR reads with MiXCR. There are 180,000 or so distinct CDR3 sequences in the sample; 85% to 95% occur only once, and 0.1% lies in the top ten. Germline lookup yields CDR1 LGHDT and CDR2 YNNKEL (reference sequence). This CDR3 region has 13 residues. Trimming took off 3 bases at V and 4 bases at J, with 9 bases between the two ends.

This sequence joins TRBV3-1 and TRBJ1-1; TRBD1 is a possible D gene (5 bases). Sequenced: CD4+ T cells from PBMCs. The receptor was isolated from a human donor in good health. CDR3 coding DNA: TGTGCCAGCAGCCATCAGGGTGCCACTGAAGCTTTCTTT. It yields the protein CASSHQGATEAFF.